These 19 T cell receptor beta chains were all obtained from the same sample, sequenced in a study of OX40 agonist ivuxolimab in advanced cancers. Method: immunoSEQ multiplex PCR; TCRdb's copy keeps in-frame clones and lacks some. The table shows about 40,000 clones, with 70% to 90% occurring only once. Sequenced material: CD4+ or CD8+ T cells sorted from blood, taken in a trial of the OX40 agonist ivuxolimab. Receptor source: an adult with an advanced solid tumor such as melanoma, head and neck, liver or kidney cancer.

The chain combines TRBV6-5 with TRBJ2-7; D is unresolved. CDR1 is MNHEY, CDR2 SVGAGI, per germline. Trimming stripped 6 bases from V and 1 base from J, with 4 bases between. The CDR3 is 11 residues long. The CDR3 sequence is CASSDSYEQYF. The CDR3 DNA follows: TGTGCCAGCAGCGATTCCTACGAGCAGTACTTC.

This sequence joins TRBV29-1 and TRBJ2-1; 7 bases are a match to TRBD2. CDR1 is SQVTM and CDR2 is ANQGSEA in the germline V gene. V was pared by 1 base and J by 4 bases, with 10 bases of the junction left unmatched. This CDR3 contains 16 residues. The CDR3 nucleotides are TGCAGCGTTGAAGGCGACTCAAGCGGGGCTTACAATGAGCAGTTCTTC. This codes for CSVEGDSSGAYNEQFF.

The J gene is TRBJ2-1, the V gene TRBV6-6, with 12 nucleotides matching TRBD2. Per the germline V gene, CDR1 is MNHNY and CDR2 is SVGAGI (reference sequence). The CDR3 consists of 14 residues. Unmatched junction bases numbered 5, after V lost 8 bases and J lost 6 bases. CDR3 residues: CASGLAGGFNEQFF. The CDR3 nucleotides read TGTGCCAGCGGCCTAGCGGGAGGGTTCAATGAGCAGTTCTTC.

The chain combines TRBV27 with TRBJ2-7; D not certain. The germline V gene has CDR1 MNHEY and CDR2 SMNVEV (reference sequence). CDR3 length: 12 residues. Trimming took 3 bases from V and 6 from J, leaving 9 bases between them. DNA for the CDR3: TGTGCCAGCAGTTTCAGTCCTTCCGAGCAGTACTTC. The encoded protein is CASSFSPSEQYF.

In its sample, this clone was seen a few times. The J gene is TRBJ1-1, the V gene TRBV28; D is ambiguous. The CDR3 length is 15 residues. V gave up 6 bases and J gave up 5 bases, with 19 bases separating them. The germline V gene has CDR1 MDHEN and CDR2 SYDVKM. The CDR3 nucleotides are TGTGCCAGCAGCCTTACCCAGTTGGATCGGACTGAAGCTTTCTTT. This sequence encodes CASSLTQLDRTEAFF.

The rearrangement joins TRBV5-1 to TRBJ1-3; D may be TRBD1 (5 bases). Trimming stripped 4 bases from V and 3 bases from J, with 17 bases between. The CDR3 extends over 16 amino acids. Germline V gives CDR1 SGHRS, CDR2 YFSETQ. CDR3 DNA: TGCGCCAGCAGCCCTGGGGCTGGGGGAGTTGGAAACACCATATATTTT. Amino acids: CASSPGAGGVGNTIYF.

The V gene is TRBV5-4, the J gene TRBJ2-3; 10 bases align to TRBD2. The CDR3 extends over 16 amino acids. V lost 2 bases, J lost 2 bases, and 5 bases stayed unmatched. Germline-derived CDR1 and CDR2 are SGHNT and YYREEE (reference sequence). The CDR3 sequence is CASSLYLAGDTDTQYF. CDR3 nucleotide sequence: TGTGCCAGCAGCTTATATCTAGCGGGAGACACAGATACGCAGTATTTT.

The J gene is TRBJ1-4, the V gene TRBV2; the D is unclear. This CDR3 contains 13 residues. Germline loops: CDR1 SNHLY, CDR2 FYNNEI. Deletions cut 6 bases from V and 4 bases from J, with 9 bases between. CDR3 DNA sequence: TGTGCCAGCAGCGGCGAACTTAATGAAAAACTGTTTTTT. Translation gives CASSGELNEKLFF.

J is TRBJ2-1 and V is TRBV2, with TRBD2 matching over 9 bases. There are 15 residues in the CDR3. The trim removed 7 bases at V and 4 bases at J, leaving 8 bases unmatched. Germline V lookup: CDR1 SNHLY, CDR2 FYNNEI. The CDR3, as DNA: TGTGCCAGCACAGGGCTAGCGGGAATGTACAATGAGCAGTTCTTC. This encodes CASTGLAGMYNEQFF.

This chain connects TRBV6-5 to TRBJ2-7, with 7 bases lining up with TRBD1. The CDR3 totals 14 residues. Germline V gene sequence: CDR1 MNHEY, CDR2 SVGAGI. Unmatched junction bases numbered 9, after V lost 6 bases and J lost 4 bases. The CDR3 DNA is TGTGCCAGCAGCCCCCGGGACAGCTATTACGAGCAGTACTTC. The encoded protein is CASSPRDSYYEQYF.

A single count supports this clone. The chain recombines TRBV5-1 with TRBJ2-3; 8 bases match TRBD2. CDR1 is SGHRS, CDR2 YFSETQ, per germline. The trim removed 3 bases at V and 4 bases at J, leaving 10 bases unmatched. This CDR3 is built from 16 residues. CDR3 bases: TGCGCCAGCAGCTGGCGGGCGGGAGGAACGGCAGATACGCAGTATTTT. It specifies CASSWRAGGTADTQYF.

This chain links TRBV6-6 with TRBJ1-3; D not certain. V shed 2 bases and J shed 16 bases, with 21 bases lying between them. CDR1 MNHNY and CDR2 SVGAGI come from the germline V gene (reference sequence). This CDR3 comprises 14 residues. CDR3: CASSYGGSLTRLYF. The DNA of the CDR3 is TGTGCCAGCAGTTACGGTGGCAGCCTGACAAGACTGTATTTT.

Comment on this clone: Different DNA sequences within this sample yield the same CDR3. The genes are TRBV5-6 and TRBJ2-1; TRBD1 matches 9 bases. Trimming cost V 6 bases and J 9 bases; bases outside gene matches: 16. The CDR3 has 16 amino acids. Germline CDR1 and CDR2: SGHDT and YYEEEE. The CDR3 protein is CASNSGQGQGWVEQFF. As DNA, the CDR3 is TGTGCCAGCAACTCAGGTCAAGGACAGGGGTGGGTTGAGCAGTTCTTC.

This chain links TRBV18 with TRBJ2-7, with D perhaps matching TRBD1 or TRBD2 (6 bases each). V lost 1 base and J 7 bases, leaving 11 bases between the germline ends. Germline V gene lookup returns CDR1 KGHSH and CDR2 LQKENI. CDR3 length equals 13 residues. The CDR3 nucleotides are TGTGCCAGCTCACCACGAGAGGGGGGAGAGCAGTACTTC. Amino acid sequence: CASSPREGGEQYF. Together with reference TRBV18 and TRBJ2-7, the CDR3 gives the full variable domain: NAGVMQNPRHLVRRRGQEARLRCSPMKGHSHVYWYRQLPEEGLKFMVYLQKENIIDESGMPKERFSAEFPKEGPSILRIQQVVRGDSAAYFCASSPREGGEQYFGPGTRLTVT.

The count of this clone is one. It may be a read error: a sequence one base away is much more abundant. Different DNA sequences within this sample yield the same CDR3. The V call is TRBV6-1, the J call TRBJ1-2; D gene unclear. Per the germline V gene, CDR1 is MNHNS and CDR2 is SASEGT. The CDR3 loop spans 10 amino acids. The CDR3 here is CASREDGYTF. Written as DNA, the CDR3 is TGTGCCAGCAGGGAAGATGGCTACACCTTC.

V and J are TRBV30 and TRBJ1-5; tentatively, D is TRBD1 (6 bases). The germline V gene encodes CDR1 GTSNPN and CDR2 SVGIG (reference sequence). CDR3 length: 14 residues. The germline V and J ends were trimmed by 6 bases and 3 bases, with 15 bases remaining between them. The CDR3 nucleotides are TGTGCCTGTACCCAAGGACAGTTCAATCAGCCCCAGCATTTT. Its protein is CACTQGQFNQPQHF.

CDR3 sequence reads: CASSLKETQYF. The CDR3 nucleotides are TGTGCCAGCAGTTTAAAAGAGACCCAGTACTTC. The chain combines TRBV28 with TRBJ2-5; D gene ambiguous. This CDR3 has 11 amino acids. CDR1 is MDHEN, CDR2 SYDVKM, per germline. Trimming cost V 2 bases and J 3 bases, with 1 base left between them. Full variable domain (outside the CDR3, taken from reference TRBV28 and TRBJ2-5): DVKVTQSSRYLVKRTGEKVFLECVQDMDHENMFWYRQDPGLGLRLIYFSYDVKMKEKGDIPEGYSVSREKKERFSLILESASTNQTSMYLCASSLKETQYFGPGTRLLVL.

This chain joins TRBV7-8 and TRBJ2-7, with a tentative D call TRBD1 (6 bases). Looked up from germline, CDR1 is SGHVS and CDR2 is FQNEAQ. V shed 5 bases and J shed 3 bases, with 14 bases lying between them. The CDR3 sequence is 14 residues long. CDR3 bases: TGTGCCAGCAGCCCTCGGCTCAGGGGCTACGAGCAGTACTTC. Its translation: CASSPRLRGYEQYF.

In its sample, this clone was seen once. This chain's CDR3 is CASSPSLAASTDTQYF. The CDR3 nucleotides are TGTGCCAGCTCACCCTCCTTGGCGGCAAGCACAGATACGCAGTATTTT. The rearrangement uses TRBV18 and TRBJ2-3; unclear D gene. Trimming left V 3 bases short and J 0 bases short, with 13 bases between. This CDR3 spans 16 amino acids. In germline, CDR1 is KGHSH, CDR2 LQKENI.